Listed below are T cell receptor beta chains from one sample, sequenced in a study of cytomegalovirus exposure and HLA in healthy donors. Assay: immunoSEQ multiplex PCR; the TCRdb copy retains only in-frame clones and omits some. In the table there are around 150,000 clones, approximately 78% of which are singletons. Sequences were obtained from PBMCs. These receptors were obtained from a woman aged 30 to 39 in good health and CMV-seropositive. The conserved cysteine and the conserved F or W are not part of the CDR3 here. Clone size is stated in some rows and not others, as once, few, many or a class when expanded.

J gene | clone size | V gene | CDR3 protein
TRBJ1-2 | . | TRBV2 | ASSEAWEVGYT
TRBJ2-1 | . | TRBV4-1 | ASSQGGLAVKSEQF
TRBJ1-1 | . | TRBV5-1 | ASSLGTVPMNTEAF
TRBJ1-6 | . | TRBV7-9 | ASSFAGRGATLH
TRBJ1-5 | . | TRBV5-1 | ASSLAEDQPQH
TRBJ1-2 | . | TRBV30 | ASFGRFDDGYT
TRBJ2-7 | . | TRBV5-1 | ASSLIPDRVVYEQY
TRBJ2-3 | . | TRBV2 | ASSDLTGGTDTQY
TRBJ2-7 | . | TRBV18 | ASSQSQGYEQY
TRBJ1-2 | few | TRBV18 | ASSPLGQADYGYT
TRBJ2-5 | . | TRBV4-1 | ASSRGQGQETQY
TRBJ2-2 | . | TRBV4-3 | ASSQALSGSNTGELF
TRBJ1-1 | . | TRBV7-3 | ASSFAAGSLNTEAF
TRBJ1-2 | . | TRBV19 | ASRHWDRGSLGYT
TRBJ2-7 | . | TRBV19 | ASKDRVTYEQY
TRBJ2-6 | . | TRBV29-1 | SVLSGANVLT
TRBJ1-2 | . | TRBV2 | ASDGAGYGYT
TRBJ1-4 | . | TRBV6-6 | ASSPGQAGHEKLF
TRBJ1-2 | . | TRBV7-2 | ASSAQGANYGYT
TRBJ1-3 | . | TRBV5-1 | ASSPDRSSGNTIY
TRBJ2-7 | few | TRBV9 | ASSLSYGIGLDYEQY
TRBJ1-2 | . | TRBV11-2 | ASSLSLTSYGYT
TRBJ2-7 | . | TRBV4-1 | ASSQDWPGRFYEQY
TRBJ1-1 | . | TRBV5-1 | ASRGQENTEAF
TRBJ1-2 | . | TRBV28 | ASSLGGAANYGYT
TRBJ1-2 | . | TRBV7-2 | AARRVAFNYGYT
TRBJ2-3 | . | TRBV10-2 | ASIPLTQDTQY
TRBJ2-7 | . | TRBV6-6 | ASSRTSGGSYEQY
TRBJ1-1 | . | TRBV19 | AGIKGKAF
TRBJ2-5 | . | TRBV30 | AWSGKSSQETQY
TRBJ2-3 | . | TRBV5-6 | ASSSTGARGTQY
TRBJ2-7 | . | TRBV5-4 | ASSARTGPYEQY
TRBJ1-5 | . | TRBV6-6 | ASTPREDSSMPQH
TRBJ2-5 | . | TRBV2 | ASSDRGLAKETQY
TRBJ2-1 | once | TRBV4-1 | ASSQFAGGPNEQF
TRBJ1-2 | . | TRBV9 | ASKGHPDRHYGYT
TRBJ1-3 | . | TRBV5-1 | ASSLTGHSGNTIY
TRBJ2-7 | once | TRBV7-7 | ASSAAPGLAGEQY
TRBJ2-3 | . | TRBV21-1 | ASPNKTGVGTDTQY
TRBJ2-3 | . | TRBV5-1 | ASSFELGQGTDTQY
TRBJ2-5 | once | TRBV11-2 | ASSHLGGRGAN
TRBJ2-7 | . | TRBV28 | ASSLSVTDVYEQY
TRBJ2-1 | once | TRBV5-6 | ASSLAPVDEQF
TRBJ2-1 | once | TRBV7-2 | ASSSRLFSYNEQF
TRBJ2-1 | . | TRBV19 | ASSDGGQYLLSSYNEQF
TRBJ2-1 | . | TRBV7-8 | ASSLVPGVSYNEQF
TRBJ2-3 | . | TRBV4-2 | ASSSGLGGQDTQY
TRBJ1-1 | . | TRBV2 | ASSEALRGSTEAF
TRBJ1-1 | . | TRBV5-1 | ASSTGGGWNTEAF
TRBJ2-3 | . | TRBV7-2 | ASSLVAGGHTDTQY
TRBJ1-1 | . | TRBV7-2 | ASSLLGLRQLQQNTEAF
TRBJ1-5 | few | TRBV21-1 | ASSKGFRPGRQPQH
TRBJ2-1 | . | TRBV5-1 | ASSLPSAREGYNEQF
TRBJ2-7 | . | TRBV19 | ASSIVPRGEQY
TRBJ1-1 | . | TRBV6-6 | ASSHGQGSTEAF
TRBJ1-2 | . | TRBV15 | ATSRVPGRAGGYT
TRBJ2-7 | . | TRBV28 | ASSPMTSGFTYEQY
TRBJ1-5 | . | TRBV7-9 | ASSLGQDNQPQH
TRBJ2-1 | few | TRBV29-1 | SVATGEQF
TRBJ1-1 | . | TRBV7-9 | SSSLGRTGLTDTEAF